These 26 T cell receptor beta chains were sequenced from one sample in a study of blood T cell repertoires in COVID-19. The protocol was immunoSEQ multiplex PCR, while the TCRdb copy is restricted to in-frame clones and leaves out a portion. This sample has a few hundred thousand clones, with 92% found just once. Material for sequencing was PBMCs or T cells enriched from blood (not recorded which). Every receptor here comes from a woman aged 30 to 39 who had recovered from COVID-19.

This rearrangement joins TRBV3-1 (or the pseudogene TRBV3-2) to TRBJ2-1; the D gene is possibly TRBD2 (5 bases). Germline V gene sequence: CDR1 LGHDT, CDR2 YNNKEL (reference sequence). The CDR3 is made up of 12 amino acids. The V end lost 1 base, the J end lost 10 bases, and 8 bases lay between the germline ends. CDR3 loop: CASSQAGGEQFF. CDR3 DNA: TGTGCCAGCAGCCAAGCAGGCGGGGAGCAGTTCTTC.

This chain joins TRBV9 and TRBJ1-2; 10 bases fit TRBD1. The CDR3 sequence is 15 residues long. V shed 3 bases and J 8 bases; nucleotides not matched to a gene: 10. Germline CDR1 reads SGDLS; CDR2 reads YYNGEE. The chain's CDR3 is CASSALRDRGEGYTF. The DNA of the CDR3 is TGTGCCAGCAGCGCCCTCCGGGACAGGGGAGAAGGCTACACCTTC.

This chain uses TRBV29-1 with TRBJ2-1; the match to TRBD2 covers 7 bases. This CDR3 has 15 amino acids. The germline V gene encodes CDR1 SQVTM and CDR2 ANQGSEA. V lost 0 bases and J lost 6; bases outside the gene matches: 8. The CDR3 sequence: CSVEDRAGVGNEQFF. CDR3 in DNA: TGCAGCGTTGAAGATAGGGCGGGAGTTGGCAATGAGCAGTTCTTC.

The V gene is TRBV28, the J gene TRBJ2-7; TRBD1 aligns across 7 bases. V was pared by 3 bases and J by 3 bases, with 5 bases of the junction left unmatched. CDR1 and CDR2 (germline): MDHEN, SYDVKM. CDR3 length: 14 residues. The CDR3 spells CASSLPDRDYEQYF. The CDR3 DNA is TGTGCCAGCAGTTTGCCCGACAGGGACTACGAGCAGTACTTC.

The CDR3 bases are TGTGCCAGTAAACAGGATCACTCTGGGGCCAACGTCCTGACTTTC. Its translation: CASKQDHSGANVLTF. The chain joins TRBV19 to TRBJ2-6; D is perhaps TRBD1 (5 bases). The CDR3 is 15 residues long. V lost 7 bases and J lost 0, with 10 bases in between. CDR1 is LNHDA and CDR2 is SQIVND in the germline V gene (reference sequence).

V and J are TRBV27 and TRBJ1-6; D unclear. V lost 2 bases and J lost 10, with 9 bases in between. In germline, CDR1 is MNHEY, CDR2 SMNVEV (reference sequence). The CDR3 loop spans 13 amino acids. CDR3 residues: CASSLEARSPLHF. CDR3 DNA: TGTGCCAGCAGTTTAGAGGCCCGCTCACCCCTCCACTTT.

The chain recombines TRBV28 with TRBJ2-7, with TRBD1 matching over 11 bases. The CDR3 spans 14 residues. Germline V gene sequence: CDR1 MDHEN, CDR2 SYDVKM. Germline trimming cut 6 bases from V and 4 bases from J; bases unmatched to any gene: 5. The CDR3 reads CASSTGTGGYEQYF. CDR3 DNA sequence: TGTGCCAGCAGCACCGGGACAGGGGGATACGAGCAGTACTTC. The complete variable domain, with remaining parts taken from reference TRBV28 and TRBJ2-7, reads DVKVTQSSRYLVKRTGEKVFLECVQDMDHENMFWYRQDPGLGLRLIYFSYDVKMKEKGDIPEGYSVSREKKERFSLILESASTNQTSMYLCASSTGTGGYEQYFGPGTRLTVT.

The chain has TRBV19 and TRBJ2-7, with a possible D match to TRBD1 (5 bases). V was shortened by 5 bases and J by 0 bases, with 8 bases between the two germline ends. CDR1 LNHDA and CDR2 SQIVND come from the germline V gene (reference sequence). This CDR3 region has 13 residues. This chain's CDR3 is CASSQGFSYEQYF. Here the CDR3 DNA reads TGTGCCAGTAGTCAGGGCTTCTCCTACGAGCAGTACTTC.

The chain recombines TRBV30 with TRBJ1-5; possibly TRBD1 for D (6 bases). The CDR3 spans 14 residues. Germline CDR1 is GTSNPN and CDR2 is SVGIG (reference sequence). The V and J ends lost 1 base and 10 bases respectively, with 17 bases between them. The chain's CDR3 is CAWSGPGARIPQHF. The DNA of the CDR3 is TGTGCCTGGAGTGGGCCAGGGGCCCGAATCCCCCAGCATTTT.

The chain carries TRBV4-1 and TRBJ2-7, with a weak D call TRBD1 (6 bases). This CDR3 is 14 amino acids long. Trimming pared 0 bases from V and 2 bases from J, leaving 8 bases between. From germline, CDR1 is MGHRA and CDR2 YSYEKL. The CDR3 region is CASSQEPGAYEQYF. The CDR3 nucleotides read TGCGCCAGCAGCCAAGAACCAGGGGCCTACGAGCAGTACTTC.

CDR3 nucleotide sequence: TGTGCCAGCTCACCAGGACAGGGGTTTTACGAGCAGTACTTC. This sequence encodes CASSPGQGFYEQYF. The chain links TRBV18 to TRBJ2-7; 9 bases align to TRBD1. The germline V gene has CDR1 KGHSH and CDR2 LQKENI. Unmatched junction bases numbered 3, after V lost 2 bases and J lost 4 bases. The CDR3 spans 14 residues.

This CDR3 is CASSMAGQGVYQPQHF. The CDR3 bases are TGTGCCAGTAGTATGGCTGGACAGGGGGTGTATCAGCCCCAGCATTTT. The rearrangement uses TRBV19 and TRBJ1-5, with 10 bases fitting TRBD1. From germline, CDR1 is LNHDA and CDR2 SQIVND (reference sequence). V trimming: 3 bases; J trimming: 5 bases; junction bases outside the gene matches: 7. The length of the CDR3 is 16 residues.

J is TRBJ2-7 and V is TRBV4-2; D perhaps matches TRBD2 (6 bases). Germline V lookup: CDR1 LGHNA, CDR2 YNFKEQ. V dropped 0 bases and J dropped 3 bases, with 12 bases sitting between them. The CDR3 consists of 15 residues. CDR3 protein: CASSQDGGGIYEQYF. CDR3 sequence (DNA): TGTGCCAGCAGCCAAGATGGAGGAGGGATCTACGAGCAGTACTTC.

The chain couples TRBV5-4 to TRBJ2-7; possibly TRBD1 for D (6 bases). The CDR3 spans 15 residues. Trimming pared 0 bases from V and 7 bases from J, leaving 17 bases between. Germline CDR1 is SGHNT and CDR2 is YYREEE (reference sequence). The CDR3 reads CASSLAPGQHLEQYF. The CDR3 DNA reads TGTGCCAGCAGCTTGGCCCCGGGACAACACCTTGAGCAGTACTTC. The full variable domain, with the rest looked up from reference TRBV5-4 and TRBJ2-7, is ETGVTQSPTHLIKTRGQQVTLRCSSQSGHNTVSWYQQALGQGPQFIFQYYREEENGRGNFPPRFSGLQFPNYSSELNVNALELDDSALYLCASSLAPGQHLEQYFGPGTRLTVT.

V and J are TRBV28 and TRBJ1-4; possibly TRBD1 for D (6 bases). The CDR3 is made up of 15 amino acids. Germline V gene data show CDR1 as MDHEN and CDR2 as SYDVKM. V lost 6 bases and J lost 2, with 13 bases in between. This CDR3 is CASSTIQGTNEKLFF. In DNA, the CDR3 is TGTGCCAGCAGCACCATACAGGGTACTAATGAAAAACTGTTTTTT.

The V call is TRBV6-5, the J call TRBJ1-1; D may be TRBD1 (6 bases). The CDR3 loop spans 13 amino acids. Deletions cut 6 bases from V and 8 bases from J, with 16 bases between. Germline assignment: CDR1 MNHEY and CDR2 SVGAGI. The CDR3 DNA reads TGTGCCAGCAGCCGAAGGGACACCCGGGAAGCTTTCTTT. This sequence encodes CASSRRDTREAFF.

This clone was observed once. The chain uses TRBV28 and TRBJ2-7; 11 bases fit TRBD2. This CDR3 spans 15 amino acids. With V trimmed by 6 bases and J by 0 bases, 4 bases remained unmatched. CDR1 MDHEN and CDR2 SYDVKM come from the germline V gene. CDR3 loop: CASRRLAGSSYEQYF. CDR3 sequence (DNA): TGTGCCAGCAGGAGACTAGCGGGGAGCTCCTACGAGCAGTACTTC. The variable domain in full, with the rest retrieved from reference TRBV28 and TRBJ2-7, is DVKVTQSSRYLVKRTGEKVFLECVQDMDHENMFWYRQDPGLGLRLIYFSYDVKMKEKGDIPEGYSVSREKKERFSLILESASTNQTSMYLCASRRLAGSSYEQYFGPGTRLTVT.

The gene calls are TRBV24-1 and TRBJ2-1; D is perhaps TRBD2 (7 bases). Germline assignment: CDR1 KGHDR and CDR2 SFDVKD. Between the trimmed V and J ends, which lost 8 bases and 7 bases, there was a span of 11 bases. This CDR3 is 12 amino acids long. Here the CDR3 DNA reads TGTGCCACCACGGAGGGGGGGAATGAGCAGTTCTTC. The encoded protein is CATTEGGNEQFF.

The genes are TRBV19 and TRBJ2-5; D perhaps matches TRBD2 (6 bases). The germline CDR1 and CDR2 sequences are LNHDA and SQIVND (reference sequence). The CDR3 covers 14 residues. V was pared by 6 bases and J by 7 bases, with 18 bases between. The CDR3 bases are TGTGCCAGTAGCACCCTCGGGGGAGAAAGGACCCAGTACTTC. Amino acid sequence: CASSTLGGERTQYF.

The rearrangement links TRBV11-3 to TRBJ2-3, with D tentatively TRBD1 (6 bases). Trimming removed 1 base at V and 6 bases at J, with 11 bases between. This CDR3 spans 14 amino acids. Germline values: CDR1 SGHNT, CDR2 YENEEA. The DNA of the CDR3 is TGTGCCAGCAGCTTAGGGGACACTTGGGATACGCAGTATTTT. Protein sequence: CASSLGDTWDTQYF. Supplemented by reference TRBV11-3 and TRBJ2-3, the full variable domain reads EAGVVQSPRYKIIEKKQPVAFWCNPISGHNTLYWYLQNLGQGPELLIRYENEEAVDDSQLPKDRFSAERLKGVDSTLKIQPAELGDSAVYLCASSLGDTWDTQYFGPGTRLTVL.

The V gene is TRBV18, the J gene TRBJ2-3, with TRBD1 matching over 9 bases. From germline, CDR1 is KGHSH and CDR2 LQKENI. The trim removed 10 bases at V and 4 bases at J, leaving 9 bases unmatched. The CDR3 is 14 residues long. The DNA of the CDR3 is TGTGCCACCTTCCCGGGACAGGGCCCAGATACGCAGTATTTT. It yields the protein CATFPGQGPDTQYF.

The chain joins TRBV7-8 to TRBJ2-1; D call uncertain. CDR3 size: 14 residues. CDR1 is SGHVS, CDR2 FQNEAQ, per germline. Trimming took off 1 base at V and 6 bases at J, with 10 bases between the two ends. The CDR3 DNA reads TGTGCCAGCAGCTTAGACTCCTTTATCAATGAGCAGTTCTTC. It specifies CASSLDSFINEQFF.

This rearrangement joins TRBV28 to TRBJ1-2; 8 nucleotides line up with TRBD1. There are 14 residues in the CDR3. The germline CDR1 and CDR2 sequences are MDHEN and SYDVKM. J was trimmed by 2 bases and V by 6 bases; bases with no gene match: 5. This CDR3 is CASRVGQANYGYTF. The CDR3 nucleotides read TGTGCCAGCAGGGTGGGACAGGCAAACTATGGCTACACCTTC.

CDR3 in DNA: TGTGCCAGCTCACCACCGAGACAGAGACCCGAGCAGTACTTC. Translated, it gives CASSPPRQRPEQYF. The rearrangement links TRBV18 to TRBJ2-7; D is possibly TRBD1 (5 bases). Germline V gene lookup returns CDR1 KGHSH and CDR2 LQKENI. V gave up 0 bases and J gave up 6 bases, with 12 bases separating them. The CDR3 covers 14 residues.

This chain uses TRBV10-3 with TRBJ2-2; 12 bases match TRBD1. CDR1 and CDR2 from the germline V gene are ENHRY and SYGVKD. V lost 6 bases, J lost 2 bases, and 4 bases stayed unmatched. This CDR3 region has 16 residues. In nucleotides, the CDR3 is TGTGCCATCAGCCGGGACAGGGGGCTCAACACCGGGGAGCTGTTTTTT. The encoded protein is CAISRDRGLNTGELFF.

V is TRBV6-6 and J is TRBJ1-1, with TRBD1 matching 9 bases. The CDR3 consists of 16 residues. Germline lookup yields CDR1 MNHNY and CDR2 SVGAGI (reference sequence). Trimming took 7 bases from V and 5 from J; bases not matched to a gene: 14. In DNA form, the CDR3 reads TGTGCCAGCACCCCAAGGCACAGGGGGCGGGGAACTGAAGCTTTCTTT. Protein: CASTPRHRGRGTEAFF.